Below, 2 T cell receptor beta chains from the same sample are listed, as sequenced in a study of blood T cells in healthy people across ages. With a J-beta primer mix and a sample-barcoded 5' primer, a second PCR ran about 7 to 11 cycles. TCRdb independently ran MiXCR on the 5' RACE reads; one entry per CDR3 protein. The sample gives around 900,000 distinct CDR3 sequences, roughly 51% of which show up once; about a fifth is in the top ten. The sequenced sample was blood. The receptors were sampled from a woman aged 55-69 years in good health.

Here the CDR3 reads CASSNTGTRSSYEQYF. Here the CDR3 DNA reads TGTGCCAGCTCTAACACGGGAACCCGAAGCTCCTACGAGCAGTACTTC. V gene TRBV27 combines with J gene TRBJ2-7; D may be TRBD2 (5 bases). Germline CDR1 is MNHEY and CDR2 is SMNVEV (reference sequence). This CDR3 spans 16 amino acids. Trimming took off 8 bases at V and 0 bases at J, with 20 bases between the two ends.

The V call is TRBV4-1, the J call TRBJ2-7; D possibly corresponds to TRBD1 (6 bases). The germline V gene encodes CDR1 MGHRA and CDR2 YSYEKL. This CDR3 is 18 amino acids long. Trimming cost V 5 bases and J 0 bases, with 23 bases left between them. The DNA for the CDR3 is TGCGCCAGCAGCGAAAGCCCCAAAGGACAGCGAATCTCCTACGAGCAGTACTTC. The encoded protein is CASSESPKGQRISYEQYF.